This T cell receptor beta chain was obtained from a study of STAT5B mutations in CD4+ large granular lymphocyte leukemia. Study-level points and caveats: Compared with healthy controls (2/35), patient top clones favored TRBV06 (8/27). Patient CD4-sorted repertoires looked more clonal than healthy CD4+ repertoires, even without putative leukemic clones. The CD4+ versus CD8+ T-LGLL clonality difference may reflect limited sample size.

Concerning this clone itself: Antigen specificity is unknown.

Assay: immunoSEQ multiplex PCR; the TCRdb copy retains only in-frame clones and omits some. The table shows more than 25,000 clones, with around 81% occurring only once. CDR3 length: 15 amino acids. CDR1 and CDR2 from the germline V gene are LNHDA and SQIVND (reference sequence). Trimming shortened V by 4 bases and J by 8 bases, and 17 bases separated the two germline ends. The source material was CD4+ T cells from blood buffy coats. This TCR was recovered from a human donor in good health. The genes are TRBV19 and TRBJ1-4, with a weak D call TRBD1 (5 bases). CDR3 nucleotide sequence: TGTGCCAGTAGTAAGGTGAAGGGGAGGCAAGAAAAACTGTTTTTT. This translates into CASSKVKGRQEKLFF.